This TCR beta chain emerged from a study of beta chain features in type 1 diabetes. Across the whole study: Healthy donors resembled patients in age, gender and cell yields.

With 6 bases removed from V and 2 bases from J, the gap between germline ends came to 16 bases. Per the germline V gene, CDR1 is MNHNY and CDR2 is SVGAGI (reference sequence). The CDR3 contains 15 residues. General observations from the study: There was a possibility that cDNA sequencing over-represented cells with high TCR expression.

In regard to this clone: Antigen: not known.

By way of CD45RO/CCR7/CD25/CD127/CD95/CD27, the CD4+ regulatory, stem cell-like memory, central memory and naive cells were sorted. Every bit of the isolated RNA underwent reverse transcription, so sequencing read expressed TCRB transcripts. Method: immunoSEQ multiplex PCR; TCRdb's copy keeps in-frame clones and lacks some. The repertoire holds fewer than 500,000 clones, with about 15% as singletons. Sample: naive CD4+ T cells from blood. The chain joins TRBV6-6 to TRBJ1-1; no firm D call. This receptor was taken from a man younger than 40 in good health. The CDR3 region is CASSPRMILNTEAFF. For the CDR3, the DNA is TGTGCCAGCAGCCCCCGCATGATACTAAACACTGAAGCTTTCTTT.